The 6 T cell receptor beta chains presented below share a single source sample, sequenced in a study of blood T cells in healthy people across ages. Sample-barcoded 5' priming and a J-beta primer mix drove a second PCR of roughly 6 to 12 cycles. TCRdb reprocessed the 5' RACE reads with MiXCR, giving one entry per CDR3 protein. The sample consists of 1.4 million to 1.5 million distinct CDR3 sequences, around two fifths of them appearing once. The sample was blood. These TCRs come from a woman between 18 and 29 years old in good health.

This clonotype was seen a handful of times. The rearrangement links TRBV12-3 or TRBV12-4 to TRBJ2-3, with 7 nucleotides matching TRBD2. The CDR3 extends over 16 amino acids. Unmatched junction bases numbered 12, after V lost 5 bases and J lost 4 bases. The CDR3 DNA reads TGTGCCAGCAGTCCACCCACGGGGCGGGGGTCAGATACGCAGTATTTT. Amino acids: CASSPPTGRGSDTQYF.

This chain connects TRBV20-1 to TRBJ1-1; the D gene is possibly TRBD1 (6 bases). Germline V CDR1 and CDR2: DFQATT, SNEGSKA (reference sequence). Between the trimmed V and J ends, which lost 4 bases and 5 bases, there was a span of 20 bases. This CDR3 comprises 15 residues. CDR3 sequence (DNA): TGCAGTGCTATCAGGCCCCGGGGGCTGGGAACTGAAGCTTTCTTT. Translating it yields CSAIRPRGLGTEAFF.

This clonotype came up a few times. The chain is built from TRBV20-1 and TRBJ2-7; TRBD2 matches at 11 bases. Germline V CDR1 and CDR2: DFQATT, SNEGSKA (reference sequence). The CDR3 is 13 residues long. V lost 5 bases, J lost 3 bases, and 3 bases stayed unmatched. CDR3 in amino acids: CSAYGTSGYEQYF. Here the CDR3 DNA reads TGCAGTGCTTACGGGACTAGCGGCTACGAGCAGTACTTC.

The chain joins TRBV11-2 to TRBJ2-1, with TRBD2 identical over 14 bases. CDR1 SGHAT and CDR2 FQNNGV come from the germline V gene. The CDR3 contains 17 residues. Trimming took 2 bases from V and 6 from J; bases not matched to a gene: 6. CDR3 in DNA: TGTGCCAGCAGCTTATCCCGACTAGCGGGGGGGCGCAATGAGCAGTTCTTC. This codes for CASSLSRLAGGRNEQFF.

This clonotype was observed a single time. The chain links TRBV6-5 to TRBJ1-5, with D perhaps matching TRBD1 (6 bases). The V end lost 7 bases, the J end lost 5 bases, and 15 bases lay between the germline ends. The CDR3 runs 14 residues. Germline lookup yields CDR1 MNHEY and CDR2 SVGAGI. In DNA form, the CDR3 reads TGTGCCAGCACCCCGGGGGGGGCCGATCAGCCCCAGCATTTT. Protein sequence: CASTPGGADQPQHF.

Many counts were recorded for this clonotype. This sequence joins TRBV20-1 and TRBJ2-7; 9 bases are a match to TRBD2. The CDR3 spans 14 residues. V lost 4 bases to trimming and J lost 1 base; unmatched junction nucleotides: 5. Germline CDR1 reads DFQATT; CDR2 reads SNEGSKA (reference sequence). The CDR3 sequence: CSATGLASSYEQYF. The CDR3 DNA follows: TGCAGTGCTACTGGACTAGCGTCTTCCTACGAGCAGTACTTC.